Listed below are T cell receptor beta chains from one sample, sequenced in a study of human T cells and chemical hapten exposure. TCRdb re-derived calls from the RACE reads in MiXCR, one entry per CDR3 protein. Of approximately 82,000 distinct CDR3 sequences listed, around 7% are singletons. The specimen comprised whole blood, sampled in connection with sensitization to the hapten diphenylcyclopropenone (DPC). Receptors were obtained from a woman aged 25 to 39 with alopecia areata. Some clones in this sample may be carry-over from other donors' samples. The CDR3 runs from the conserved cysteine through the conserved F or W. D genes are given only for firm matches. Size is omitted from some rows. Given values are once, few, many or a class for expanded clones.

>13|many|NA|TRBJ2-2|TRBV10-3
CAISDGSPGELFF
TGTGCCATCAGTGACGGAAGCCCCGGGGAGCTGTTTTTT
>16|NA|TRBD2|TRBJ2-5|TRBV3-1
CASSPTPGGGFQTQYF
TGTGCCAGCAGCCCTACCCCTGGCGGGGGGTTTCAGACCCAGTACTTC
>17|few|NA|TRBJ2-1|TRBV5-5
CASSLADFITVHNEQFF
TGTGCCAGCAGCTTGGCGGATTTCATTACGGTTCACAATGAGCAGTTCTTC
>14|many|NA|TRBJ2-6|TRBV20-1
CSAIVASGANVLTF
TGCAGTGCTATAGTGGCCTCTGGGGCCAACGTCCTGACTTTC
>15|many|NA|TRBJ1-5|TRBV12-3/TRBV12-4
CASSWAGGSNQPQHF
TGTGCCAGCAGTTGGGCGGGAGGTAGCAATCAGCCCCAGCATTTT
>13|many|NA|TRBJ2-1|TRBV14
CASSPTSLYEQFF
TGTGCCAGCAGCCCGACTAGTCTATATGAGCAGTTCTTC
>14|many|NA|TRBJ1-1|TRBV18
CASSPSQGYTEAFF
TGTGCCAGCTCACCTTCGCAGGGTTACACTGAAGCTTTCTTT
>14|many|TRBD1|TRBJ2-7|TRBV6-6
CASVTGVGYYEQYF
TGTGCCAGCGTGACAGGGGTAGGTTACTACGAGCAGTACTTC
>15|many|TRBD2|TRBJ2-3|TRBV7-2
CASSLRGWSTDTQYF
TGTGCCAGCAGCCTGCGGGGGTGGAGCACAGATACGCAGTATTTT
>13|few|NA|TRBJ1-5|TRBV12-5
CASGLVSNQPQHF
TGTGCTAGTGGTTTGGTAAGCAATCAGCCCCAGCATTTT
>12|many|TRBD1|TRBJ1-1|TRBV30
CAWDRENTEAFF
TGTGCCTGGGACAGGGAGAACACTGAAGCTTTCTTT
>16|NA|NA|TRBJ1-5|TRBV2
CASSRLQGLSNQPQHF
TGTGCCAGCAGTAGACTCCAGGGTCTTAGCAATCAGCCCCAGCATTTT
>16|NA|NA|TRBJ2-2|TRBV7-8
CASSLVSGRNTGELFF
TGTGCCAGCAGCTTAGTATCAGGGCGGAACACCGGGGAGCTGTTTTTT
>14|many|TRBD1|TRBJ2-5|TRBV6-1
CASSRDRVGETQYF
TGTGCCAGCAGCCGGGACAGGGTAGGAGAGACCCAGTACTTC
>15|many|NA|TRBJ2-7|TRBV10-3
CAISESNSDTYEQYF
TGTGCCATCAGTGAGTCGAACAGCGATACCTACGAGCAGTACTTC
>16|many|NA|TRBJ2-5|TRBV5-1
CASSLWRSPLQETQYF
TGCGCCAGCAGCTTGTGGCGGTCACCCCTCCAAGAGACCCAGTACTTC
>13|NA|NA|TRBJ1-1|TRBV7-2
CASSYGVGGIAFF
TGTGCCAGCAGCTACGGGGTAGGAGGGATTGCTTTCTTT
>13|many|NA|TRBJ2-3|TRBV29-1
CSVEVGGTDTQYF
TGCAGCGTTGAAGTTGGGGGCACAGATACGCAGTATTTT
>13|many|TRBD1|TRBJ1-5|TRBV30
CAWARQGNQPQHF
TGTGCCTGGGCTAGACAGGGGAATCAGCCCCAGCATTTT
>15|many|TRBD2|TRBJ2-3|TRBV6-6
CASSPLAGGTDTQYF
TGTGCCAGCAGCCCACTAGCGGGGGGCACAGATACGCAGTATTTT
>16|many|NA|TRBJ1-1|TRBV4-1
CASSQDLDSMNTEAFF
TGCGCCAGCAGCCAAGATTTGGACAGCATGAACACTGAAGCTTTCTTT
>14|many|NA|TRBJ2-5|TRBV5-1
CASSLGTVQETQYF
TGCGCCAGCAGCTTGGGGACAGTCCAAGAGACCCAGTACTTC
>17|few|NA|TRBJ2-1|TRBV2
CASSEEGAVSSYNEQFF
TGTGCCAGCAGTGAAGAAGGTGCGGTTAGCTCCTACAATGAGCAGTTCTTC
>14|many|NA|TRBJ2-1|TRBV20-1
CSARDMRPYNEQFF
TGCAGTGCTAGAGATATGAGGCCTTACAATGAGCAGTTCTTC
>11|many|NA|TRBJ2-5|TRBV6-2/TRBV6-3
CASSYSPHQYF
TGTGCCAGCAGTTACTCCCCCCACCAGTACTTC
>19|many|TRBD2|TRBJ2-7|TRBV20-1
CSASLVPGLAGGQNYEQYF
TGCAGTGCTAGTCTGGTCCCGGGACTAGCGGGGGGGCAAAACTACGAGCAGTACTTC
>14|few|TRBD2|TRBJ2-3|TRBV29-1
CSALGGSGGDTQYF
TGCAGCGCCCTCGGAGGGTCCGGGGGGGATACGCAGTATTTT
>13|many|NA|TRBJ1-4|TRBV6-1
CASSTGSEEKLFF
TGTGCCAGCAGTACAGGGAGTGAGGAAAAACTGTTTTTT
>16|NA|NA|TRBJ1-5|TRBV19
CASSIGEPYSNQPQHF
TGTGCCAGTAGTATTGGCGAACCCTATAGCAATCAGCCCCAGCATTTT
>14|many|TRBD2|TRBJ2-5|TRBV12-3/TRBV12-4
CASTLSGGLETQYF
TGTGCCAGCACCCTCAGCGGGGGGCTCGAGACCCAGTACTTC
>15|few|TRBD2|TRBJ2-7|TRBV7-2
CASSVTSGGIYEQYF
TGTGCCAGCAGCGTAACTAGCGGGGGTATCTACGAGCAGTACTTC
>15|few|TRBD2|TRBJ2-3|TRBV19
CASSTGGGGRDTQYF
TGTGCCAGTAGTACAGGCGGCGGGGGGAGAGATACGCAGTATTTT
>16|many|NA|TRBJ2-4|TRBV5-5
CASSLVGGRTKNIQYF
TGTGCCAGCAGCTTGGTCGGGGGCAGAACCAAAAACATTCAGTACTTC
>11|many|NA|TRBJ2-1|TRBV19
CASSGLAEQFF
TGTGCCAGTTCAGGGTTGGCTGAGCAGTTCTTC
>17|few|TRBD1|TRBJ2-7|TRBV20-1
CTAEGQGSNPSFYEQYF
TGCACCGCGGAGGGACAGGGATCGAATCCCTCCTTTTACGAGCAGTACTTC